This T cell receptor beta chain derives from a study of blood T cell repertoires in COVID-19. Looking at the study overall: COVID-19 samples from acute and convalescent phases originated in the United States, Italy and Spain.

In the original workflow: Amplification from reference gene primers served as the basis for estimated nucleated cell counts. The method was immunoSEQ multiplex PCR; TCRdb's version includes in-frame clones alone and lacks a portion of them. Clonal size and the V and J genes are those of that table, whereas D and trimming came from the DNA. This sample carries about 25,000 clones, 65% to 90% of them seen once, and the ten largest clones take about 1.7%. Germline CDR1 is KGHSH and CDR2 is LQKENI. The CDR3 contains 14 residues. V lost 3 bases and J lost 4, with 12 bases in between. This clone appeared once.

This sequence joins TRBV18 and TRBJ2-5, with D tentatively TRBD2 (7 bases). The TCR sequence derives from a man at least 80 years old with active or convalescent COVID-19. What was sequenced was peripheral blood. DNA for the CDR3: TGTGCCAGCTCACCGCCCGGGGGGCGAGAGACCCAGTACTTC. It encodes CASSPPGGRETQYF.